Listed here are 29 T cell receptor beta chains from one sample, sequenced in a study of cytomegalovirus exposure and HLA in healthy donors. The PCR was carried out with 60 Vbeta primers and 13 Jbeta primers. Profiled with immunoSEQ multiplex PCR; TCRdb holds only in-frame clones, not every one. Found here are more than 150,000 clones, 76% of them singletons; the top ten hold roughly 2.5%. Sequences were obtained from PBMCs. These TCRs come from a woman in her thirties in good health and CMV-seropositive.

V gene TRBV10-3 combines with J gene TRBJ2-1; 11 positions agree with TRBD2. Germline CDR1 and CDR2: ENHRY and SYGVKD. The V segment lost 8 bases and the J segment 4 bases; nucleotides outside the gene matches: 13. The CDR3 is 17 amino acids. This CDR3 reads CAIATPTGTSGYNEQFF. The CDR3 DNA is TGTGCCATCGCCACGCCTACCGGGACTAGCGGATACAATGAGCAGTTCTTC.

The rearrangement joins TRBV11-1 to TRBJ1-2; no clear D gene. Germline V CDR1 and CDR2: SGHAT, FQDESV (reference sequence). Trimming cost V 5 bases and J 4 bases, with 20 bases left between them. This CDR3 comprises 16 residues. The CDR3 DNA reads as TGTGCCAGCAGCCCCATAGGAGGGCGGCCCATCTATGGCTACACCTTC. Its translation is CASSPIGGRPIYGYTF.

This chain uses TRBV2 with TRBJ1-5; D not certain. Germline CDR1 and CDR2: SNHLY and FYNNEI. V was cut by 8 bases and J by 2 bases, with 7 bases left in between. This CDR3 spans 12 amino acids. CDR3 sequence (DNA): TGTGCCAGCCGGGATCGCAATCAGCCCCAGCATTTT. Amino acid sequence: CASRDRNQPQHF.

This chain joins TRBV21-1 and TRBJ2-1; the D segment call TRBD2 is taken from the table without a DNA check. TRBV21-1 constitutes a pseudogene. The CDR3 has 15 amino acids. CDR3 protein: CASLEQSGEENEQFF. The DNA for the CDR3 is TGTGCCAGCCTGGAACAGTCTGGGGAGGAGAATGAGCAGTTCTTC.

This clone has more than one count but fewer than ten. The chain has TRBV30 and TRBJ2-7, with 9 bases lining up with TRBD1. V lost 5 bases and J lost 5; bases outside the gene matches: 4. This CDR3 has 12 amino acids. Germline CDR1 and CDR2: GTSNPN and SVGIG (reference sequence). In DNA form, the CDR3 reads TGTGCCTGGGGGGGGACAGGGAACGAGCAGTACTTC. The encoded protein is CAWGGTGNEQYF.

The V gene is TRBV7-9, the J gene TRBJ1-3; D is ambiguous. V lost 1 base and J 5 bases, leaving 9 bases between the germline ends. This CDR3 comprises 14 residues. The germline CDR1 and CDR2 sequences are SEHNR and FQNEAQ (reference sequence). The CDR3 coding sequence is TGTGCCAGCAGCTTAGGAGATGAAAGAAACACCATATATTTT. It yields the protein CASSLGDERNTIYF. The variable domain in full, completed from reference TRBV7-9 and TRBJ1-3, reads DTGVSQNPRHKITKRGQNVTFRCDPISEHNRLYWYRQTLGQGPEFLTYFQNEAQLEKSRLLSDRFSAERPKGSFSTLEIQRTEQGDSAMYLCASSLGDERNTIYFGEGSWLTVV.

This clone was seen once. V gene TRBV11-3 combines with J gene TRBJ2-1; no clear D gene. The germline CDR1 and CDR2 sequences are SGHNT and YENEEA. V was cut by 0 bases and J by 9 bases, with 6 bases left in between. The CDR3 contains 12 residues. This chain's CDR3 is CASSLDLAEQFF. The CDR3 DNA follows: TGTGCCAGCAGCTTAGATTTGGCTGAGCAGTTCTTC. Combining the CDR3 with reference TRBV11-3 and TRBJ2-1 gives the whole variable domain EAGVVQSPRYKIIEKKQPVAFWCNPISGHNTLYWYLQNLGQGPELLIRYENEEAVDDSQLPKDRFSAERLKGVDSTLKIQPAELGDSAVYLCASSLDLAEQFFGPGTRLTVL.

This clone was seen just once. This chain joins TRBV28 and TRBJ1-1, with a tentative D call TRBD1 (5 bases). The CDR3 extends over 14 amino acids. Trimming pared 3 bases from V and 3 bases from J, leaving 11 bases between. From germline, CDR1 is MDHEN and CDR2 SYDVKM. CDR3 sequence: CASSLQGGDTEAFF. Written as DNA, the CDR3 is TGTGCCAGCAGTTTGCAGGGTGGGGACACTGAAGCTTTCTTT. The entire variable domain, with the rest obtained from reference TRBV28 and TRBJ1-1, is as follows: DVKVTQSSRYLVKRTGEKVFLECVQDMDHENMFWYRQDPGLGLRLIYFSYDVKMKEKGDIPEGYSVSREKKERFSLILESASTNQTSMYLCASSLQGGDTEAFFGQGTRLTVV.

The chain uses TRBV5-5 and TRBJ1-2; TRBD1 matches 8 bases. This CDR3 is 15 amino acids long. Germline V gene sequence: CDR1 SGHKS, CDR2 YYEKEE (reference sequence). V shed 4 bases and J 4 bases; nucleotides not matched to a gene: 9. CDR3 region: CASSPGQGLGYGYTF. The DNA for the CDR3 is TGTGCCAGCAGCCCCGGACAGGGTTTAGGCTATGGCTACACCTTC.

In this sample, this clone turned up a few times. The V and J genes are TRBV2 and TRBJ2-3; TRBD2 is a possible D gene (5 bases). Germline V gene sequence: CDR1 SNHLY, CDR2 FYNNEI. This CDR3 is built from 12 residues. V gave up 3 bases and J gave up 9 bases, with 10 bases separating them. The CDR3 spells CASSDDEGTQYF. CDR3 nucleotide sequence: TGTGCCAGCAGTGATGACGAGGGAACGCAGTATTTT.

The chain carries TRBV18 and TRBJ1-2; D might be TRBD1 (6 bases). V was clipped by 2 bases and J by 0 bases, with 10 bases between them. Germline CDR1 is KGHSH and CDR2 is LQKENI. The CDR3 runs to 15 residues. For the CDR3, the DNA is TGTGCCAGCTCACCAACAGGGATGACTAACTATGGCTACACCTTC. Translating it yields CASSPTGMTNYGYTF.

The CDR3 DNA sequence: TGTGCCAGCAGCGATATAGGAAGGGGAGAGCAGTACTTC. It specifies CASSDIGRGEQYF. J is TRBJ2-7 and V is TRBV2; TRBD1 is a possible D gene (5 bases). Trimming left V 6 bases short and J 7 bases short, with 16 bases between. This CDR3 region has 13 residues. Germline V gene sequence: CDR1 SNHLY, CDR2 FYNNEI.

The J gene is TRBJ2-6, the V gene TRBV5-4; tentative D call: TRBD1 (5 bases). Germline values: CDR1 SGHNT, CDR2 YYREEE (reference sequence). This CDR3 spans 15 amino acids. Trimming cost V 2 bases and J 1 base, with 7 bases left between them. Written as DNA, the CDR3 is TGTGCCAGCAGCTTCGACAGATCTGGGGCCAACGTCCTGACTTTC. It specifies CASSFDRSGANVLTF.

This clone has more than one count but fewer than ten. The chain carries TRBV5-1 and TRBJ2-5, with a weak D call TRBD2 (7 bases). The ends were cut back, 6 bases at V and 5 bases at J, with 17 bases in the middle. The germline V gene encodes CDR1 SGHRS and CDR2 YFSETQ. The CDR3 is 14 residues long. DNA of the CDR3: TGCGCCAGCACCATAGGGGGGGCCACGGAGACCCAGTACTTC. Translated, it gives CASTIGGATETQYF.

The genes are TRBV19 and TRBJ1-6, with D tentatively TRBD1 (5 bases). The CDR3 is 15 residues long. The germline CDR1 and CDR2 sequences are LNHDA and SQIVND (reference sequence). V was shortened by 4 bases and J by 13 bases, with 20 bases between the two germline ends. The CDR3, as DNA: TGTGCCAGTAGTACTCCAGGGAACTCCTTTTCGCCCCTCCACTTT. It translates to CASSTPGNSFSPLHF. Using reference TRBV19 and TRBJ1-6 for the parts outside the CDR3, the full variable domain is DGGITQSPKYLFRKEGQNVTLSCEQNLNHDAMYWYRQDPGQGLRLIYYSQIVNDFQKGDIAEGYSVSREKKESFPLTVTSAQKNPTAFYLCASSTPGNSFSPLHFGNGTRLTVT.

V gene TRBV5-4 combines with J gene TRBJ1-2; TRBD1 aligns across 7 bases. Germline V gives CDR1 SGHNT, CDR2 YYREEE (reference sequence). This CDR3 has 16 amino acids. Unmatched junction bases numbered 6, after V lost 0 bases and J lost 1 base. CDR3 loop: CASSLEPGTVNYGYTF. For the CDR3, the DNA is TGTGCCAGCAGCTTGGAGCCCGGGACAGTTAACTATGGCTACACCTTC.

V usage is TRBV11-2 and J usage is TRBJ2-1, with 9 bases matching TRBD2. The J segment lost 4 bases and the V segment lost 3 bases, leaving 4 bases of the junction unmatched. Per the germline V gene, CDR1 is SGHAT and CDR2 is FQNNGV. This CDR3 has 15 residues. The CDR3 reads CASSFGSGGYNEQFF. The CDR3 DNA reads as TGTGCCAGCAGCTTCGGCAGCGGGGGGTACAATGAGCAGTTCTTC. The full variable domain, with the rest looked up from reference TRBV11-2 and TRBJ2-1, is EAGVAQSPRYKIIEKRQSVAFWCNPISGHATLYWYQQILGQGPKLLIQFQNNGVVDDSQLPKDRFSAERLKGVDSTLKIQPAKLEDSAVYLCASSFGSGGYNEQFFGPGTRLTVL.

There are a few counts of this clone. This chain uses TRBV6-5 with TRBJ1-1; weak D call: TRBD1 (6 bases). Trimming took 6 bases from V and 5 from J, leaving 7 bases between them. Germline V gene data show CDR1 as MNHEY and CDR2 as SVGAGI. The CDR3 spans 11 residues. CDR3 amino acids: CASRGQTEAFF. The CDR3 DNA follows: TGTGCCAGCAGGGGACAAACTGAAGCTTTCTTT.

This clone is a singleton in its sample. The chain links TRBV9 to TRBJ2-5; TRBD1 matches at 8 bases. Germline V gene lookup returns CDR1 SGDLS and CDR2 YYNGEE. The CDR3 is made up of 14 amino acids. The V segment lost 3 bases and the J segment 1 base; nucleotides outside the gene matches: 2. In nucleotides, the CDR3 is TGTGCCAGCAGCGGACAGGGGTTCCAAGAGACCCAGTACTTC. This encodes CASSGQGFQETQYF.

The J gene is TRBJ2-3, the V gene TRBV10-1; 8 positions agree with TRBD2. The CDR3 sequence is 13 residues long. Trimming cost V 6 bases and J 5 bases; bases outside gene matches: 4. Per the germline V gene, CDR1 is WNHNN and CDR2 is SYGVQD (reference sequence). CDR3 nucleotide sequence: TGCGCCAGCAGCTTTGCGGGGGGAGATACGCAGTATTTT. Residues: CASSFAGGDTQYF.

V gene TRBV10-3 combines with J gene TRBJ2-5; a weak D match, TRBD1 (6 bases). The J call may be wrong; the DNA end is better matched by TRBJ2-7. The CDR3 loop spans 14 amino acids. CDR1 and CDR2 (germline): ENHRY, SYGVKD. This chain's CDR3 is CATVPGQSSYEQYF. DNA for the CDR3: TGTGCCACCGTCCCGGGACAAAGCTCCTACGAGCAGTACTTC.

V and J are TRBV13 and TRBJ1-2; no clear D gene. Germline values: CDR1 PRHDT, CDR2 FYEKMQ (reference sequence). This CDR3 has 12 residues. Trimming pared 5 bases from V and 4 bases from J, leaving 8 bases between. The CDR3 DNA is TGTGCCAGCAGCCTTACTTCCTATGGCTACACCTTC. The encoded protein is CASSLTSYGYTF.

This chain connects TRBV28 to TRBJ1-5; 7 bases align to TRBD1. Trimming took 6 bases from V and 1 from J; bases not matched to a gene: 12. The germline V gene has CDR1 MDHEN and CDR2 SYDVKM. This CDR3 is 17 amino acids long. CDR3 amino acids: CASSRFRQGRSNQPQHF. The CDR3 DNA reads TGTGCCAGCAGCCGTTTCCGACAGGGCCGGAGCAATCAGCCCCAGCATTTT.

CDR3 residues: CASSRDRGNTIYF. CDR3 sequence (DNA): TGTGCCAGCAGCCGGGACAGGGGGAACACCATATATTTT. The rearrangement uses TRBV7-2 and TRBJ1-3; 11 bases map to TRBD1. V lost 5 bases, J lost 7 bases, and 1 base stayed unmatched. Germline values: CDR1 SGHTA, CDR2 FQGNSA. This CDR3 region has 13 residues. Combining the CDR3 with reference TRBV7-2 and TRBJ1-3 gives the whole variable domain GAGVSQSPSNKVTEKGKDVELRCDPISGHTALYWYRQSLGQGLEFLIYFQGNSAPDKSGLPSDRFSAERTGGSVSTLTIQRTQQEDSAVYLCASSRDRGNTIYFGEGSWLTVV.

This clone was counted only a few times. The chain is built from TRBV7-3 and TRBJ1-6; TRBD1 might be the D (5 bases). The V end lost 0 bases, the J end lost 5 bases, and 11 bases lay between the germline ends. The germline V gene encodes CDR1 SGHTA and CDR2 FQGTGA. The CDR3 runs to 16 residues. The CDR3 is CASSLTIRGNNSPLHF. DNA for the CDR3: TGTGCCAGCAGCTTAACGATTCGGGGGAATAATTCACCCCTCCACTTT.

The J gene is TRBJ1-3, the V gene TRBV4-1; TRBD1 matches at 9 bases. Trimming removed 1 base from V and 4 bases from J; junction bases left unmatched: 2. CDR1 is MGHRA and CDR2 is YSYEKL in the germline V gene. CDR3 length equals 15 residues. The CDR3 region has the DNA TGCGCCAGCAGCCAAGGGGGACAGGGAGGAAACACCATATATTTT. This gives the protein CASSQGGQGGNTIYF.

The chain recombines TRBV4-1 with TRBJ2-7, with TRBD1 identical over 12 bases. Germline V gene lookup returns CDR1 MGHRA and CDR2 YSYEKL. The CDR3 consists of 15 residues. V lost 3 bases, J lost 5 bases, and 5 bases stayed unmatched. CDR3 sequence (DNA): TGCGCCAGCAGCCACCCGGGACAGGGGGCGGACGAGCAGTACTTC. Translating it yields CASSHPGQGADEQYF.

Concerning this clone: One end of the junction varies from germline; a read error may be responsible. V gene TRBV5-1 combines with J gene TRBJ2-1, with 8 positions matching TRBD1. This CDR3 region has 12 residues. CDR1 is SGHRS and CDR2 is YFSETQ in the germline V gene. The CDR3 sequence: CASSSTGAYGIF. CDR3 in DNA: TGCGCCAGCAGCTCGACAGGGGCCTACGGAATCTTC.

The chain uses TRBV6-5 and TRBJ2-6; tentative D call: TRBD1 (5 bases). The CDR3 is 15 amino acids. The V end was cut by 2 bases, the J end by 3 bases, with 8 bases between. Per germline, CDR1 MNHEY and CDR2 SVGAGI. CDR3 nucleotides: TGTGCCAGCAGTTACCAGGGTCGTGGGGCCAACGTCCTGACTTTC. Protein: CASSYQGRGANVLTF.